These T cell receptor beta chains were read from a single sample in a study of T cell responses to AZD1222 COVID-19 vaccine. Clones were read by immunoSEQ multiplex PCR, and TCRdb kept only the in-frame ones, dropping some. Among around 120,000 clones listed, roughly 90% were seen once. Here the sequenced sample was peripheral blood, taken 28 days after the second AZD1222 dose. The receptors were sampled from an adult who received the AZD1222 COVID-19 vaccine. CDR3s include the opening cysteine and the closing phenylalanine or tryptophan. The D gene is left open where the match is weak. The listing skips clone size in some rows; elsewhere it reads once, few, many or a size class.

CDR3 length	clone size	V gene	D gene	J gene	CDR3 protein	CDR3 DNA
15	NA	TRBV19	TRBD1	TRBJ1-5	CASSAGTGRYQPQHF	TGTGCCAGTAGCGCAGGGACAGGGAGGTATCAGCCCCAGCATTTT
13	NA	TRBV7-6	NA	TRBJ2-5	CASSFSEWETQYF	TGTGCCAGCAGCTTCTCCGAGTGGGAGACCCAGTACTTC
12	NA	TRBV28	NA	TRBJ1-5	CASRSGNQPQHF	TGTGCCAGCAGGAGTGGGAATCAGCCCCAGCATTTT
13	NA	TRBV20-1	TRBD1	TRBJ1-4	CSASQGGREKLFF	TGCAGTGCTAGTCAGGGGGGACGTGAAAAACTGTTTTTT
16	NA	TRBV7-8	TRBD1	TRBJ1-2	CASSSNPRTGTRGYTF	TGTGCCAGCAGCTCCAACCCCCGGACAGGGACCCGTGGCTACACCTTC
12	once	TRBV19	NA	TRBJ1-2	CASLQGDYGYTF	TGTGCCAGTCTACAGGGAGACTATGGCTACACCTTC
15	NA	TRBV9	NA	TRBJ1-3	CASSVNGGKGNTIYF	TGTGCCAGCAGCGTAAACGGGGGCAAGGGGAACACCATATATTTT
16	NA	TRBV24-1	NA	TRBJ2-1	CATSDAAVSSYNEQFF	TGTGCCACCAGTGACGCAGCGGTAAGCTCCTACAATGAGCAGTTCTTC
15	NA	TRBV28	TRBD1	TRBJ2-5	CASSPSGGRGETQYF	TGTGCCAGCAGTCCCTCCGGAGGCAGGGGGGAGACCCAGTACTTC
14	few	TRBV7-3	NA	TRBJ2-2	CASRRDHNTGELFF	TGTGCCAGCCGCCGTGACCACAACACCGGGGAGCTGTTTTTT
15	once	TRBV3-1/TRBV3-2	NA	TRBJ1-3	CASSQPGLRGNTIYF	TGTGCCAGCAGCCAGCCTGGGCTGAGGGGAAACACCATATATTTT
15	once	TRBV18	TRBD1	TRBJ2-7	CASSPAGTGAYEQYF	TGTGCCAGCTCACCGGCCGGGACAGGGGCGTACGAGCAGTACTTC
15	NA	TRBV4-3	TRBD1	TRBJ1-1	CASSHPGGGETEAFF	TGCGCCAGCAGCCACCCCGGAGGGGGCGAGACTGAAGCTTTCTTT
14	NA	TRBV9	TRBD2	TRBJ2-1	CASSPRGGSHEQFF	TGTGCCAGCAGCCCTCGCGGGGGGTCGCATGAGCAGTTCTTC
13	once	TRBV12-3/TRBV12-4	TRBD1	TRBJ1-2	CASTRTGNYGYTF	TGTGCCAGCACCCGGACAGGGAACTATGGCTACACCTTC
13	NA	TRBV6-5	NA	TRBJ1-2	CASSYERGHGYTF	TGTGCCAGCAGTTACGAGAGGGGACATGGCTACACCTTC
13	NA	TRBV5-4	NA	TRBJ1-3	CASSLRTGNTIYF	TGTGCCAGCAGCTTACGGACTGGAAACACCATATATTTT
15	NA	TRBV5-1	NA	TRBJ1-4	CASSLGSTTNEKLFF	TGCGCCAGCAGCCTTGGGTCAACAACTAATGAAAAACTGTTTTTT
14	NA	TRBV19	NA	TRBJ1-5	CASTSQRGNQPQHF	TGTGCCAGTACTAGCCAGAGGGGCAATCAGCCCCAGCATTTT
18	NA	TRBV4-1	TRBD1	TRBJ1-6	CASSQGAPWQGVYSPLHF	TGCGCCAGCAGCCAAGGGGCCCCCTGGCAGGGGGTGTATTCACCCCTCCACTTT
15	NA	TRBV11-3	TRBD2	TRBJ2-3	CASSLGSGGSDTQYF	TGTGCCAGCAGCTTAGGTAGCGGGGGTTCAGATACGCAGTATTTT
14	NA	TRBV2	NA	TRBJ1-5	CASSDGTVHQPQHF	TGTGCCAGCAGTGATGGGACGGTACATCAGCCCCAGCATTTT
13	NA	TRBV11-3	NA	TRBJ2-5	CASSRGPRETQYF	TGTGCCAGCAGCAGGGGACCACGGGAGACCCAGTACTTC
15	NA	TRBV3-1/TRBV3-2	NA	TRBJ2-4	CASSQGADGKNIQYF	TGTGCCAGCAGCCAAGGCGCCGACGGCAAAAACATTCAGTACTTC
13	once	TRBV14	NA	TRBJ1-2	CASSPARTGGYTF	TGTGCCAGCAGCCCGGCCAGGACTGGCGGCTACACCTTC
13	once	TRBV12-3/TRBV12-4	NA	TRBJ1-1	CASSTGGLTEAFF	TGTGCCAGCAGCACTGGGGGGCTGACTGAAGCTTTCTTT
15	NA	TRBV25-1	NA	TRBJ1-2	CASSEGFPANYGYTF	TGTGCCAGCAGTGAGGGGTTCCCCGCAAACTATGGCTACACCTTC